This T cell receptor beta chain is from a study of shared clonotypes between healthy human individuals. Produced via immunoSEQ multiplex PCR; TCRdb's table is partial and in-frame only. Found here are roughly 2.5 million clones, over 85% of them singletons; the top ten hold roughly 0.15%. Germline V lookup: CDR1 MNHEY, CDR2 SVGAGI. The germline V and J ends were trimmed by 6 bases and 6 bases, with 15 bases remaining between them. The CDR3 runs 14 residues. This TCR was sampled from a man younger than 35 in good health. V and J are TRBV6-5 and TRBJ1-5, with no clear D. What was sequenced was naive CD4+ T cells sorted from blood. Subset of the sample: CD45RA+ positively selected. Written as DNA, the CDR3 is TGTGCCAGCAGACCAGTTGGGGAGGGTCAGCCCCAGCATTTT. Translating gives CASRPVGEGQPQHF.